These T cell receptor delta chains were read from a single sample in a study of gamma-delta T cells after stem cell transplantation. TCRdb re-processed the RT-PCR reads via CATT. The profile covers about 3,200 delta-chain clones, with 16% appearing a single time and more than 11% taken by the ten largest. Material: gamma-delta T cells. These receptor sequences come from a human donor. It is not recorded whose cells these are; they may come from a transplant donor. Each CDR3 is given without its conserved first and last residue. A D gene is named only where the DNA matches it firmly.

>14|TRDD3|TRDV2|TRDJ1
ACHPLGDPYTDKLI
>17|.|TRDV2|TRDJ1
ACDNMEAFLGDTIDRLI
>16|TRDD3|TRDV2|TRDJ1
ACSGLTGGYAEDDKLI
>18|.|TRDV2|TRDJ1
ACDPLSRFEGIQYTDKLI
>17|TRDD3|TRDV2|TRDJ1
ACDTIPGAGGSWSDKLI
>21|.|TRDV2|TRDJ3
ACDTEGLNLGIHASWATRQMF
>18|TRDD3|TRDV2|TRDJ1
ACDKLLGDTPPRYTDKLI
>15|TRDD3|TRDV2|TRDJ1
ACDTVLGDPDTDKLI
>19|TRDD3|TRDV2|TRDJ1
ACDPLPTGGYWGTHTDKLI
>17|TRDD3|TRDV2|TRDJ1
ACDSMLPPLGDNNDKLI
>18|TRDD3|TRDV2|TRDJ3
ACDGLLGDTATCDTRPMF
>16|TRDD3|TRDV2|TRDJ1
ACDEISGGIRGADKLI
>15|TRDD3|TRDV2|TRDJ1
ACDTLGDKGNTDKLI
>19|TRDD3|TRDV2|TRDJ3
ACDTINLGDTSSWDTRQMF
>16|.|TRDV2|TRDJ1
ACDTVRGILGNSDGLI
>14|TRDD3|TRDV2|TRDJ1
ACDVLGDPYTDKLI
>14|.|TRDV2|TRDJ1
ACDNIEGEGGDKLI
>16|.|TRDV2|TRDJ3
ACDTGTGSSWDTRQMF
>16|TRDD3|TRDV2|TRDJ1
ACDGLGDTVGDTDKLI
>17|TRDD3|TRDV2|TRDJ3
ACDSTGGPSSWDTRQMF
>17|TRDD3|TRDV2|TRDJ1
ACDTLSTGGYSNTDKLI
>22|.|TRDV2|TRDJ3
ACDTAESGLGSGENSWDTRQMF
>14|TRDD3|TRDV2|TRDJ1
ACDSVLGDTSDKLI
>17|TRDD3|TRDV2|TRDJ1
ACDSAFRSTGGYKDKLI
>20|TRDD3|TRDV2|TRDJ3
ACGTATGGSDFSSWDTRQMF
>15|.|TRDV2|TRDJ1
ACAALQLGSRTDKLI
>17|.|TRDV2|TRDJ3
ACDTTGGPSSWDTRQMF
>18|TRDD3|TRDV2|TRDJ3
ACDSTGGHLGSCDTRPMF
>13|.|TRDV2|TRDJ1
ACDTVGGNTDKLI
>16|.|TRDV2|TRDJ1
ACDTLSWGTEDTDKLI
>15|TRDD3|TRDV2|TRDJ3
ACDSTGGSWDTRQMF
>12|TRDD3|TRDV2|TRDJ2
ACDVLGDTAQLF
>14|.|TRDV2|TRDJ1
ACDSVGGRYTDKLI
>18|TRDD3|TRDV2|TRDJ1
ACDTVTGGYAGSITDKLI
>17|.|TRDV2|TRDJ1
ACDTILPTDGTGTDKLI
>13|TRDD3|TRDV2|TRDJ1
ACDTLGAPADNLI
>16|TRDD3|TRDV2|TRDJ2
ACDTVGDASTLTAQLF
>14|.|TRDV2|TRDJ1
ACDTVGGPGADKLI
>15|TRDD3|TRDV2|TRDJ1
ACDSLGDTDYTDKLI
>16|TRDD3|TRDV2|TRDJ1
ACDTVMGDTLTTDKLI
>16|.|TRDV2|TRDJ1
ACDTVSGGEPYTDKLI
>16|.|TRDV2|TRDJ1
ACDLLLPTGGTADKLI
>15|.|TRDV2|TRDJ1
ACDTVTLRGGRDKLI
>15|TRDD3|TRDV2|TRDJ1
ACDSILGDTAADKLI
>21|TRDD3|TRDV2|TRDJ3
ACDRTGGGTSNTVSWDTRQMF
>17|TRDD3|TRDV2|TRDJ1
ACDTVTGLGDTRTDKLI
>13|.|TRDV2|TRDJ1
ACDRVGTPTYKLI
>15|TRDD3|TRDV2|TRDJ1
ACDTLLGDKGPDKLI
>16|TRDD3|TRDV2|TRDJ1
ACDTVGDKREYTDKLI
>20|.|TRDV2|TRDJ1
ACDTSFQSPGPASLYTDKLI
>15|TRDD3|TRDV2|TRDJ1
ACDTVLGDSYTDKLI
>12|TRDD3|TRDV2|TRDJ2
ACDVLGATAQLF
>16|TRDD3|TRDV2|TRDJ1
ACDTLTGGTEYTDKLI
>13|.|TRDV2|TRDJ1
ACDPLQTTTDKLI
>18|TRDD3|TRDV2|TRDJ1
ACDLLNPPTGGLDADTLI
>14|TRDD3|TRDV2|TRDJ1
ACDALLGDTGDKLI
>16|TRDD3|TRDV2|TRDJ1
ACDTLLGDTPYTDKLI